Below, one TCR beta chain is given with its context. TCRdb's copy holds only in-frame clones and misses some; the assay was immunoSEQ multiplex PCR. Among over 30,000 clones, roughly three quarters were seen once, and the ten largest hold 16%. V was cut by 5 bases and J by 0 bases, with 11 bases left in between. CDR1 and CDR2 from the germline V gene are ENHRY and SYGVKD. This CDR3 spans 15 amino acids. This sample was included in a study of blood T cell repertoires in COVID-19. This receptor was taken from a human donor in a cohort sampled during active COVID-19. The sequenced material came from peripheral blood. The V call is TRBV10-3, the J call TRBJ2-1, with D tentatively TRBD2 (5 bases). CDR3: CAISSGRSSYNEQFF. As DNA, the CDR3 is TGTGCCATCAGTAGCGGACGGAGCTCCTACAATGAGCAGTTCTTC.